Shown below are 31 T cell receptor beta chains from a single sample sequenced in a study of blood T cell repertoires in COVID-19. Method: immunoSEQ multiplex PCR; TCRdb's copy keeps in-frame clones and lacks some. The repertoire consists of about 64,000 clones, with approximately 84% occurring once and the leading ten covering 3.2%. Sequenced input: peripheral blood. The receptors originated from a man between 45 and 60 years old with active COVID-19.

The chain combines TRBV11-1 with TRBJ2-5; 8 nucleotides line up with TRBD1. V was clipped by 0 bases and J by 2 bases; unmatched bases: 5. The CDR3 runs to 16 residues. Germline CDR1 SGHAT, CDR2 FQDESV (reference sequence). Written as DNA, the CDR3 is TGTGCCAGCAGCTTAGCGGACAGGGTGCTACAAGAGACCCAGTACTTC. Residues: CASSLADRVLQETQYF.

The genes are TRBV7-8 and TRBJ1-4; D is possibly TRBD1 (5 bases). The CDR3 has 17 residues. Germline CDR1 and CDR2: SGHVS and FQNEAQ. The V gene lost 6 bases and the J gene lost 1 base, with 18 bases spanning the gap. CDR3 residues: CASRWAGYQGTNEKLFF. The CDR3 DNA follows: TGTGCCAGCAGATGGGCAGGGTATCAAGGAACTAATGAAAAACTGTTTTTT. Full variable domain (remainder filled in from reference TRBV7-8 and TRBJ1-4): GAGVSQSPRYKVAKRGQDVALRCDPISGHVSLFWYQQALGQGPEFLTYFQNEAQLDKSGLPSDRFFAERPEGSVSTLKIQRTQQEDSAVYLCASRWAGYQGTNEKLFFGSGTQLSVL.

The chain recombines TRBV25-1 with TRBJ2-3; TRBD2 matches 16 bases. CDR3 length: 16 amino acids. CDR1 is MGHDK and CDR2 is SYGVNS in the germline V gene. Trimming at V came to 10 bases and at J to 7 bases, leaving 11 bases not matched to a gene. Here the CDR3 DNA reads TGTGCCACCGGGGGACTAGCGGGAGGGGGACGATATACGCAGTATTTT. The encoded protein is CATGGLAGGGRYTQYF.

The chain uses TRBV19 and TRBJ2-1, with TRBD2 as a possible D gene (6 bases). The length of the CDR3 is 12 residues. Trimming removed 2 bases from V and 9 bases from J, with 8 bases in between. Germline V gene data show CDR1 as LNHDA and CDR2 as SQIVND (reference sequence). The CDR3 DNA reads TGTGCCAGTAGTATACCGGGAGCTGAGCAGTTCTTC. Translation: CASSIPGAEQFF.

The chain is built from TRBV5-6 and TRBJ1-2; 9 bases are a match to TRBD1. The CDR3 is 14 amino acids. Trimming cost V 1 base and J 7 bases; bases outside gene matches: 5. Germline V CDR1 and CDR2: SGHDT, YYEEEE. The CDR3 here is CASSLTLQGAGYTF. The CDR3 DNA reads as TGTGCCAGCAGCTTGACACTACAGGGGGCTGGCTACACCTTC.

The chain combines TRBV7-2 with TRBJ1-2; 9 nucleotides align to TRBD1. Germline-derived CDR1 and CDR2 are SGHTA and FQGNSA. The CDR3 extends over 14 amino acids. The ends lost 8 bases at V and 1 base at J; junction bases unmatched: 5. As DNA, the CDR3 is TGTGCCAGCGCCCCGGGACAGGGTAACTATGGCTACACCTTC. Its protein is CASAPGQGNYGYTF.

There are a few counts of this clone. This chain uses TRBV2 with TRBJ2-7, with TRBD2 matching over 15 bases. CDR1 and CDR2 from the germline V gene are SNHLY and FYNNEI. V shed 6 bases and J 4 bases; nucleotides not matched to a gene: 4. The CDR3 consists of 15 residues. CDR3 sequence (DNA): TGTGCCAGCAGGACGGGACTAGCGGGGGGTTACGAGCAGTACTTC. Its translation: CASRTGLAGGYEQYF.

The genes are TRBV4-3 and TRBJ2-3; the match to TRBD2 covers 7 bases. The germline gives CDR1 LGHNA, CDR2 YSLEER. The CDR3 spans 16 residues. V lost 2 bases and J lost 0; bases outside the gene matches: 5. CDR3 loop: CASSQSGTTSTDTQYF. CDR3 DNA: TGCGCCAGCAGCCAATCCGGGACTACTAGCACAGATACGCAGTATTTT.

V is TRBV25-1 and J is TRBJ2-1, with D tentatively TRBD2 (5 bases). Germline V gene data show CDR1 as MGHDK and CDR2 as SYGVNS. The CDR3 is made up of 16 amino acids. Trimming cost V 0 bases and J 9 bases, with 18 bases left between them. The CDR3 sequence is CASSEYPRGRETEQFF. The CDR3 DNA reads TGTGCCAGCAGTGAATACCCCCGGGGTCGGGAAACTGAGCAGTTCTTC.

The chain carries TRBV10-2 and TRBJ2-1; 10 nucleotides agree with TRBD2. Germline V gives CDR1 WSHSY, CDR2 SAAADI. This CDR3 comprises 15 residues. Trimming cost V 8 bases and J 7 bases; bases outside gene matches: 11. The CDR3 DNA follows: TGCGCCAGCCGGGGAAGGCTAGCGGGAGTAAATGAGCAGTTCTTC. Translated: CASRGRLAGVNEQFF.

The J gene is TRBJ1-1, the V gene TRBV7-8; 7 nucleotides match TRBD1. The germline V gene encodes CDR1 SGHVS and CDR2 FQNEAQ. Trimming at V came to 4 bases and at J to 8 bases, leaving 7 bases not matched to a gene. The length of the CDR3 is 13 residues. The CDR3 DNA follows: TGTGCCAGCAGCTGGGGACAGAGCTTAGAAGCTTTCTTT. Amino acid sequence: CASSWGQSLEAFF.

This chain joins TRBV6-1 and TRBJ2-3; 10 bases match TRBD1. CDR3 length: 19 residues. Looked up from germline, CDR1 is MNHNS and CDR2 is SASEGT. Losses at the gene ends were 0 bases for V and 1 base for J; bases not matched to a gene: 10. CDR3 region: CASSEAIRPGTGGTDTQYF. CDR3 nucleotide sequence: TGTGCCAGCAGTGAAGCGATACGTCCCGGGACAGGGGGCACAGATACGCAGTATTTT.

The chain couples TRBV27 to TRBJ2-7; a weak D match, TRBD2 (7 bases). CDR1 MNHEY and CDR2 SMNVEV come from the germline V gene (reference sequence). CDR3 length: 12 residues. Between the trimmed V and J ends, which lost 6 bases and 7 bases, there was a span of 13 bases. The CDR3 DNA follows: TGTGCCAGCAGCGAGGGGGGGGGAGAGCAGTACTTC. The encoded protein is CASSEGGGEQYF.

CDR3 nucleotide sequence: TGCGCCAGCAGCCGAGGACAGGAAGGTGGGGATTTTCTAGCGGGAGGAACAAATGAGCAGTTCTTC. It is translated as CASSRGQEGGDFLAGGTNEQFF. The rearrangement uses TRBV4-3 and TRBJ2-1; 11 bases match TRBD2. The CDR3 covers 22 residues. The V segment lost 4 bases and the J segment 7 bases; nucleotides outside the gene matches: 27. Germline V lookup: CDR1 LGHNA, CDR2 YSLEER.

This chain uses TRBV5-6 with TRBJ2-6; D might be TRBD1 (5 bases). Germline V gives CDR1 SGHDT, CDR2 YYEEEE. The CDR3 contains 16 residues. Trimming shortened V by 1 base and J by 0 bases, and 8 bases separated the two germline ends. The CDR3 nucleotides are TGTGCCAGCAGCTTGCACAGGACCTCTGGGGCCAACGTCCTGACTTTC. Its protein product is CASSLHRTSGANVLTF.

The V and J genes are TRBV10-1 and TRBJ2-2; 11 nucleotides match TRBD2. Germline-derived CDR1 and CDR2 are WNHNN and SYGVQD (reference sequence). CDR3 length: 16 residues. J lost 1 base, V lost 6 bases, and 4 bases had no gene match. The CDR3 sequence is CASSLGLAGNTGELFF. The CDR3 DNA reads TGCGCCAGCAGCCTAGGACTAGCGGGGAACACCGGGGAGCTGTTTTTT.

The V call is TRBV6-4, the J call TRBJ2-3; D is unclear. Between the trimmed V and J ends, which lost 2 bases and 8 bases, there was a span of 8 bases. The CDR3 sequence is 12 residues long. The V gene's germline CDR1 is MRHNA and CDR2 SNTAGT. DNA of the CDR3: TGTGCCAGCAGTGACGGCCCTGGTACGCAGTATTTT. It specifies CASSDGPGTQYF.

The rearrangement joins TRBV11-2 to TRBJ2-3, with TRBD1 matching 7 bases. The CDR3 extends over 14 amino acids. The germline V gene encodes CDR1 SGHAT and CDR2 FQNNGV. The V gene end was trimmed by 5 bases and the J gene end by 3 bases; junction bases not matched to a gene: 5. CDR3 in amino acids: CASSQTGITDTQYF. In DNA form, the CDR3 reads TGTGCCAGCAGCCAGACAGGGATTACAGATACGCAGTATTTT. Using reference TRBV11-2 and TRBJ2-3 for the parts outside the CDR3, the full variable domain is EAGVAQSPRYKIIEKRQSVAFWCNPISGHATLYWYQQILGQGPKLLIQFQNNGVVDDSQLPKDRFSAERLKGVDSTLKIQPAKLEDSAVYLCASSQTGITDTQYFGPGTRLTVL.

This chain connects TRBV5-1 to TRBJ2-7, with unresolved D. The V gene's germline CDR1 is SGHRS and CDR2 YFSETQ. CDR3 size: 13 residues. The germline V and J ends were trimmed by 0 bases and 5 bases, with 9 bases remaining between them. DNA for the CDR3: TGCGCCAGCAGCTTGGGGGCCCAAAACGAGCAGTACTTC. It is translated as CASSLGAQNEQYF.

The CDR3 nucleotides read TGTGCCAGCAGCCAAATGGGAAGCGGGGGGGCCTACAATGAGCAGTTCTTC. Translation: CASSQMGSGGAYNEQFF. The chain joins TRBV3-1 (or the pseudogene TRBV3-2) to TRBJ2-1; 10 bases line up with TRBD2. This CDR3 comprises 17 residues. V gave up 2 bases and J gave up 2 bases; unmatched junction bases: 6. Per germline, CDR1 LGHDT and CDR2 YNNKEL (reference sequence).

The rearrangement links TRBV5-6 to TRBJ1-2; TRBD1 matches 8 bases. Losses at the gene ends were 1 base for V and 4 bases for J; bases not matched to a gene: 3. The germline CDR1 and CDR2 sequences are SGHDT and YYEEEE. This CDR3 is built from 14 residues. In DNA, the CDR3 is TGTGCCAGCAGCTTGTCAGGGGGCACCTATGGCTACACCTTC. Amino acids: CASSLSGGTYGYTF.

This chain joins TRBV2 and TRBJ2-4, with D possibly TRBD2 on 6 matching bases. Per the germline V gene, CDR1 is SNHLY and CDR2 is FYNNEI. The V and J ends lost 6 bases and 15 bases respectively, with 18 bases between them. This CDR3 is built from 12 residues. The CDR3 region is CASSFSGAGGYF. CDR3 DNA sequence: TGTGCCAGCAGCTTTTCGGGAGCAGGCGGGTACTTC.

This CDR3 is CASSIGRGYAEAFF. As DNA, the CDR3 is TGTGCCAGTAGTATAGGAAGGGGATACGCTGAAGCTTTCTTT. The genes are TRBV19 and TRBJ1-1, with D possibly TRBD1 on 5 matching bases. CDR3 size: 14 residues. Germline-derived CDR1 and CDR2 are LNHDA and SQIVND (reference sequence). V shed 1 base and J shed 6 bases, with 12 bases lying between them.

V is TRBV2 and J is TRBJ1-5; D unresolved. The germline gives CDR1 SNHLY, CDR2 FYNNEI. This CDR3 is 15 amino acids long. The germline V and J ends were trimmed by 4 bases and 0 bases, with 10 bases remaining between them. This CDR3 reads CASSVDTYSNQPQHF. The CDR3 DNA reads as TGTGCCAGCAGTGTTGACACTTATAGCAATCAGCCCCAGCATTTT.

This clone was counted a single time. V usage is TRBV7-9 and J usage is TRBJ2-7, with 7 nucleotides matching TRBD1. The CDR3 is 17 amino acids. CDR1 and CDR2 from the germline V gene are SEHNR and FQNEAQ (reference sequence). Trimming took 3 bases from V and 2 from J; bases not matched to a gene: 13. CDR3 loop: CASSLGRGRGDAYEQYF. CDR3 DNA: TGTGCCAGCAGCTTGGGTAGGGGGCGAGGTGACGCCTACGAGCAGTACTTC.

The chain combines TRBV5-6 with TRBJ2-7; D is perhaps TRBD2 (5 bases). Trimming shortened V by 1 base and J by 2 bases, and 16 bases separated the two germline ends. The CDR3 totals 16 residues. The germline V gene has CDR1 SGHDT and CDR2 YYEEEE. This CDR3 reads CASSLYTDFKTYEQYF. CDR3 nucleotides: TGTGCCAGCAGCTTGTACACGGACTTTAAAACCTACGAGCAGTACTTC.

This clone was seen a handful of times. The genes are TRBV6-1 and TRBJ1-6; maybe TRBD1 (5 bases). The germline gives CDR1 MNHNS, CDR2 SASEGT. Trimming cost V 0 bases and J 7 bases, with 10 bases left between them. The CDR3 runs to 15 residues. DNA for the CDR3: TGTGCCAGCAGTGAAGCCCCCCGGGGGAATTCACCCCTCCACTTT. The encoded protein is CASSEAPRGNSPLHF.

The chain combines TRBV3-1 (or the pseudogene TRBV3-2) with TRBJ2-5; D ambiguous. Trimming took 1 base from V and 5 from J, leaving 8 bases between them. Germline V gene sequence: CDR1 LGHDT, CDR2 YNNKEL (reference sequence). This CDR3 is 13 amino acids long. This CDR3 reads CASSQAGWETQYF. For the CDR3, the DNA is TGTGCCAGCAGCCAAGCCGGGTGGGAGACCCAGTACTTC.

This rearrangement joins TRBV7-8 to TRBJ2-1; D is perhaps TRBD2 (5 bases). Trimming shortened V by 5 bases and J by 7 bases, and 21 bases separated the two germline ends. This CDR3 has 16 amino acids. CDR1 and CDR2 from the germline V gene are SGHVS and FQNEAQ. The chain's CDR3 is CASSRRADAYGNEQFF. The CDR3 nucleotides read TGTGCCAGCAGCAGAAGAGCGGACGCCTATGGGAATGAGCAGTTCTTC.

The genes are TRBV5-6 and TRBJ2-1; 11 bases match TRBD2. The CDR3 length is 16 residues. The J segment lost 8 bases and the V segment lost 5 bases, leaving 12 bases of the junction unmatched. Germline values: CDR1 SGHDT, CDR2 YYEEEE. CDR3 in amino acids: CASRDSGRVTNDEQFF. For the CDR3, the DNA is TGTGCCAGCAGGGATAGCGGGAGGGTAACCAACGATGAGCAGTTCTTC.

This clone was recorded once. The genes are TRBV7-6 and TRBJ2-7, with 7 bases lining up with TRBD2. The CDR3 runs to 16 residues. Germline values: CDR1 SGHVS, CDR2 FNYEAQ. J gave up 0 bases and V 1 base, and 6 bases lay outside the gene matches. In DNA form, the CDR3 reads TGTGCCAGCAGCTTAGATTACGGGGGGTTCTCCTACGAGCAGTACTTC. Its translation: CASSLDYGGFSYEQYF. The complete variable domain, with remaining parts taken from reference TRBV7-6 and TRBJ2-7, reads GAGVSQSPRYKVTKRGQDVALRCDPISGHVSLYWYRQALGQGPEFLTYFNYEAQQDKSGLPNDRFSAERPEGSISTLTIQRTEQRDSAMYRCASSLDYGGFSYEQYFGPGTRLTVT.